This entry is about one T cell receptor (beta chain). No cognate antigen has been identified for it. Base qualities are not at hand, and no much larger clone is one base apart. Collaborating institutions collected whole blood in K2EDTA tubes following their own protocols. For TCRbeta analysis, collaborators shipped samples as frozen whole blood, isolated PBMCs, or DNA extracted from either of those sample types. This sample stems from a study of blood T cell repertoires in COVID-19 (dated by TCRdb to 2018 to 2020). Study-level background: The collaborator samples originated in the United States, Italy and Spain and spanned the acute and convalescent phases of COVID-19. The prospective study material was composed of cDNA or gDNA derived from T cells, B-cell-depleted T cells, or PBMCs. The dataset comprised deeply sampled blood TCRbeta repertoires from subjects exposed to, actively infected with, or recovered from COVID-19. The repertoires were made available in a free public database intended to serve as a resource for research on the immune response to SARS-CoV-2. The samples were drawn from the first 160 participants of the ongoing ImmuneRACE study and from over 950 subjects provided by 6 global collaborators. Sample metadata almost always included a de-identified subject ID, COVID-19 status, age in years and sex. Where available, HLA class I and class II types were obtained from metadata supplied by the sample provider rather than from assay-based typing. Paper-wide results and their limitations: The amount of clinical and demographic metadata varied by source and participant and was provided uncurated.

CDR1 and CDR2, looked up from the germline V gene, are WSHSY and SAAADI. The CDR3 numbers 17 residues from cysteine through phenylalanine. Only the CDR3 DNA stays, 51 bases, in frame from base 1. V is trimmed back by 8 bases and J by 8 bases, and the junction contains 18 bases that no gene match accounts for. TCRbeta CDR3 regions were amplified from genomic DNA by means of the immunoSEQ Assay, a bias-controlled multiplex PCR. The study's own analysis went as follows. Nucleated cell counts per sample were estimated from amplification of reference gene primers within the assay. To quantify the absolute abundance of each unique TCRbeta CDR3 rearrangement, sequence reads were collapsed and filtered. For each sample, productive Simpson clonality was calculated as the square root of Simpson's diversity index across productive rearrangements. This immuneACCESS table, as held by TCRdb, lists in-frame sequences with V and J called but not all clones. Of the missing ones, under half trace to an unresolved V gene in checked studies; the others have no known cause. The DNA gave D and trimming, while V, J and clone size come from that table. This sample holds 150,000 to 200,000 clones; about 81% were observed only once. 11% of the sample comes from the top ten.

The receptor comes from a human donor in a cohort sampled during active COVID-19. This sequence uses TRBV10-2 and TRBJ1-6; TRBD1 fits 7 bases in the junction. The specimen was peripheral blood. For the CDR3, the sequence is CASRGRIGGREDSPLHF. The DNA sequence follows: TGCGCCAGCCGGGGTAGAATAGGGGGCAGAGAAGATTCACCCCTCCACTTT.